The 10 T cell receptor beta chains below come from one sample, sequenced in a study of neoadjuvant nivolumab and ipilimumab in lung cancer. Data came from immunoSEQ multiplex PCR; TCRdb stores just in-frame clones and leaves some out. The sample contains approximately 17,000 clones, roughly three quarters of which appear only once. The sequencing here drew on tumor tissue, taken after neoadjuvant nivolumab, alone or with ipilimumab, at or shortly before surgery. The source is an adult with non-small cell lung cancer.

This clone was observed a single time. This chain links TRBV5-1 with TRBJ2-1; D uncertain. Trimming removed 0 bases at V and 6 bases at J, with 13 bases between. CDR1 is SGHRS, CDR2 YFSETQ, per germline. The CDR3 is 15 amino acids. The CDR3 coding sequence is TGCGCCAGCAGCTTGGGGCAGTTTCAAATCAATGAGCAGTTCTTC. Its translation: CASSLGQFQINEQFF.

The chain links TRBV5-1 to TRBJ2-2; TRBD2 matches at 8 bases. Germline values: CDR1 SGHRS, CDR2 YFSETQ. The CDR3 runs to 14 residues. The V and J ends lost 5 bases and 6 bases, in that order; junction bases with no gene match: 6. CDR3 residues: CASRVAGTSGELFF. The DNA of the CDR3 is TGCGCCAGCAGGGTAGCGGGGACCTCCGGGGAGCTGTTTTTT.

This chain uses TRBV5-6 with TRBJ1-2; the match to TRBD1 covers 9 bases. The CDR3 sequence is 14 residues long. Germline V gene data show CDR1 as SGHDT and CDR2 as YYEEEE. The V gene end was trimmed by 4 bases and the J gene end by 4 bases; junction bases not matched to a gene: 5. CDR3 bases: TGTGCCAGCAGCGAAGACAGGGGGGCCTATGGCTACACCTTC. Amino acids: CASSEDRGAYGYTF.

V is TRBV5-4 and J is TRBJ2-6, with D possibly TRBD1 on 5 matching bases. With 2 bases removed from V and 2 bases from J, the gap between germline ends came to 8 bases. Germline CDR1 and CDR2: SGHNT and YYREEE (reference sequence). The CDR3 has 15 amino acids. The chain's CDR3 is CASSFQGTGANVLTF. The CDR3 DNA reads TGTGCCAGCAGCTTCCAGGGCACTGGGGCCAACGTCCTGACTTTC.

The genes are TRBV9 and TRBJ1-4; the match to TRBD1 covers 10 bases. CDR1 SGDLS and CDR2 YYNGEE come from the germline V gene. This CDR3 is 16 amino acids long. J lost 2 bases, V lost 3 bases, and 4 bases had no gene match. Written as DNA, the CDR3 is TGTGCCAGCAGCGAACGACAGGGGGCGACTAATGAAAAACTGTTTTTT. Residues: CASSERQGATNEKLFF.

This chain connects TRBV5-5 to TRBJ2-7; 7 nucleotides match TRBD1. Germline loops: CDR1 SGHKS, CDR2 YYEKEE (reference sequence). This CDR3 contains 16 residues. V was clipped by 3 bases and J by 0 bases; unmatched bases: 9. The CDR3 spells CASSYRQGAPSYEQYF. In DNA, the CDR3 is TGTGCCAGCAGCTACCGACAGGGCGCCCCCTCCTACGAGCAGTACTTC.

This clone was picked up a small number of times. V usage is TRBV7-9 and J usage is TRBJ1-1; 11 bases agree with TRBD1. CDR1 SEHNR and CDR2 FQNEAQ come from the germline V gene (reference sequence). The V and J ends lost 5 bases and 1 base, in that order; junction bases with no gene match: 6. This CDR3 has 16 residues. The CDR3 is CASSPAGTGGNTEAFF. For the CDR3, the DNA is TGTGCCAGCAGCCCCGCCGGGACAGGGGGGAACACTGAAGCTTTCTTT. Full variable domain (outside the CDR3, taken from reference TRBV7-9 and TRBJ1-1): DTGVSQNPRHKITKRGQNVTFRCDPISEHNRLYWYRQTLGQGPEFLTYFQNEAQLEKSRLLSDRFSAERPKGSFSTLEIQRTEQGDSAMYLCASSPAGTGGNTEAFFGQGTRLTVV.

The chain recombines TRBV6-5 with TRBJ1-5, with a weak D call TRBD1 (6 bases). Per the germline V gene, CDR1 is MNHEY and CDR2 is SVGAGI. V was pared by 5 bases and J by 7 bases, with 12 bases between. This CDR3 comprises 13 residues. CDR3 loop: CASSEAQGQPQHF. In DNA form, the CDR3 reads TGTGCCAGCAGTGAAGCGCAGGGGCAGCCCCAGCATTTT.

The rearrangement joins TRBV7-8 to TRBJ1-4, with D maybe TRBD1 (5 bases). Germline CDR1 reads SGHVS; CDR2 reads FQNEAQ. V lost 6 bases and J 2 bases, leaving 10 bases between the germline ends. There are 14 residues in the CDR3. CDR3 in amino acids: CASRRDDTNEKLFF. The CDR3, as DNA: TGTGCCAGCAGGCGGGACGATACTAATGAAAAACTGTTTTTT.

The chain carries TRBV9 and TRBJ2-3; 8 bases agree with TRBD2. Per the germline V gene, CDR1 is SGDLS and CDR2 is YYNGEE. This CDR3 has 15 residues. V lost 4 bases and J lost 5; bases outside the gene matches: 9. The CDR3 loop reads CASSPRGSGGDTQYF. The CDR3 region has the DNA TGTGCCAGCAGCCCCCGGGGGAGCGGGGGAGATACGCAGTATTTT.